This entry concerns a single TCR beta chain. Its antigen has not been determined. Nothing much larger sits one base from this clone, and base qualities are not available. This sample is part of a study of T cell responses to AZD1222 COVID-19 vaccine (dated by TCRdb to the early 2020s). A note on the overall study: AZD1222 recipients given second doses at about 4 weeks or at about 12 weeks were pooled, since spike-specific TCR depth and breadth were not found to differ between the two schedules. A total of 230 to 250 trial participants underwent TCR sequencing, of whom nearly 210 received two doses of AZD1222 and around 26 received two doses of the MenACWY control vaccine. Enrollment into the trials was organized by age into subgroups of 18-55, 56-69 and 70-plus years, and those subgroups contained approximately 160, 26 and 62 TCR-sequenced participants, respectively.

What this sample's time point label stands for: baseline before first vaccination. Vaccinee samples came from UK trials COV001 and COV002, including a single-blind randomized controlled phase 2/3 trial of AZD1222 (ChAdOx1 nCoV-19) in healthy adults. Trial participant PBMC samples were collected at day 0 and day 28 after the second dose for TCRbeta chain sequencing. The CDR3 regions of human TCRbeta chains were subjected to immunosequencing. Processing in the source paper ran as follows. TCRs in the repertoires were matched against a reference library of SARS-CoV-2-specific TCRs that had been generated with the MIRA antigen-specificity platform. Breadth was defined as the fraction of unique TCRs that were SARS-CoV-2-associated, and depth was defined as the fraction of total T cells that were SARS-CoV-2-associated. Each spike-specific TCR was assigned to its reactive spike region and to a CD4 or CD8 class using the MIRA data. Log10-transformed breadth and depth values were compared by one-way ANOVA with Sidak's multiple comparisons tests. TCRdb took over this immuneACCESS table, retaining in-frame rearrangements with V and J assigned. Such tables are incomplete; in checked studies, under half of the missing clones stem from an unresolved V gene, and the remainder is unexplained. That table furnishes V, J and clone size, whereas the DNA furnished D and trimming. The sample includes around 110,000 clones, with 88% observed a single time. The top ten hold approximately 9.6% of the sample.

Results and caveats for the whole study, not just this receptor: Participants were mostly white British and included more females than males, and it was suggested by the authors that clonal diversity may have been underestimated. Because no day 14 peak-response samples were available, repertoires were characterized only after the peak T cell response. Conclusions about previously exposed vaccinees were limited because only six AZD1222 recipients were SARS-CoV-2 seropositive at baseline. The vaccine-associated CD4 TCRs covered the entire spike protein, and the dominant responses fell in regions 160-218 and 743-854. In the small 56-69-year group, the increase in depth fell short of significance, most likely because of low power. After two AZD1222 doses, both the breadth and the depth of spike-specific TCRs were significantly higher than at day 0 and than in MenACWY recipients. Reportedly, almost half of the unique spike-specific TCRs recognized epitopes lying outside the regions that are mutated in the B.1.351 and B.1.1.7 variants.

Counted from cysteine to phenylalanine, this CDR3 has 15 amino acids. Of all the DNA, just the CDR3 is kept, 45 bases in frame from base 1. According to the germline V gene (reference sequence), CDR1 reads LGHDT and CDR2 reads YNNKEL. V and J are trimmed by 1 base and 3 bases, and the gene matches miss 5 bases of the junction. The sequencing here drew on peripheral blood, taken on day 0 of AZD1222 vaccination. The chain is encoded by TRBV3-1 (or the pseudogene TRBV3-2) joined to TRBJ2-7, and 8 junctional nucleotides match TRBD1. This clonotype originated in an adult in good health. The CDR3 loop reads CASSQGGTGFYEQYF. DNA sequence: TGTGCCAGCAGCCAAGGGGGGACAGGTTTCTACGAGCAGTACTTC.